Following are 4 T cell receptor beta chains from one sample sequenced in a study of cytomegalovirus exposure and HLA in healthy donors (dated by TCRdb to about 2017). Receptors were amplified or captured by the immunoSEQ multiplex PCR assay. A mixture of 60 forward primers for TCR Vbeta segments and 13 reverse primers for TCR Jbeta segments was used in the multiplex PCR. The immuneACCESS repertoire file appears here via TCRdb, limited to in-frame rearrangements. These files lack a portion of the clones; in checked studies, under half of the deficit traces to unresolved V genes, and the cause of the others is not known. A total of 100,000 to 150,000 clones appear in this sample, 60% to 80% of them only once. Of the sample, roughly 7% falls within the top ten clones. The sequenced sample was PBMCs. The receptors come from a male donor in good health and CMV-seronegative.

DNA of the CDR3: TGTGCCAGCGAGGGGGGGCGCCTAGCCAAAAACATTCAGTACTTC. Its protein is CASEGGRLAKNIQYF. The V gene is TRBV6-4, the J gene TRBJ2-4, with D perhaps matching TRBD2 (7 bases). Germline V gives CDR1 MRHNA, CDR2 SNTAGT. Trimming took off 8 bases at V and 0 bases at J, with 14 bases between the two ends. This CDR3 has 15 amino acids.

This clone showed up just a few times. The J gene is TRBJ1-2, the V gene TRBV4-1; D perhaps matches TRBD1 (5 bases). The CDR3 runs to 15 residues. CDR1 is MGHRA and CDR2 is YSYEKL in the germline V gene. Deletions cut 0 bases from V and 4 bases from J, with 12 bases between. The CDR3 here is CASSQDGGGVYGYTF. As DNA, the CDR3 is TGCGCCAGCAGCCAAGATGGGGGGGGTGTCTATGGCTACACCTTC.

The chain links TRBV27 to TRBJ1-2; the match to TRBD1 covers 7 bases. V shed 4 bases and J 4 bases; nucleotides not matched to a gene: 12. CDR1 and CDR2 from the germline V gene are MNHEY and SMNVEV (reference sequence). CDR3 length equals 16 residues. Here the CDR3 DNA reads TGTGCCAGCAGTTCCTCCTCATCAGGGGGGATCTATGGCTACACCTTC. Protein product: CASSSSSSGGIYGYTF.

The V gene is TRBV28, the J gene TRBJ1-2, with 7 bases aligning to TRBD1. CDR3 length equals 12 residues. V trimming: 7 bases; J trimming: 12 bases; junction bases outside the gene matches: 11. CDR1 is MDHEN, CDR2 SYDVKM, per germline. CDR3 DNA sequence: TGTGCCAGCAATTACTTTGGGGACAGCCACACCTTC. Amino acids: CASNYFGDSHTF.